These 2 T cell receptor beta chains were sequenced from one sample in a study of early T cells in non-severe SARS-CoV-2 infection. TCRdb re-derived calls from the 5' RACE reads in MiXCR, one entry per CDR3 protein. The table lists tens of thousands of distinct CDR3 sequences, about 10% of them singletons. The sequencing sample was made of whole blood. The receptors here all came from an adult who was a healthcare worker with PCR-confirmed SARS-CoV-2 infection or an uninfected control (not recorded which).

This clonotype was recorded at least ten times. The chain joins TRBV2 to TRBJ2-1; D is possibly TRBD2 (5 bases). Between the trimmed V and J ends, which lost 8 bases and 7 bases, there was a span of 12 bases. CDR1 and CDR2 from the germline V gene are SNHLY and FYNNEI. The CDR3 runs 12 residues. This CDR3 is CASDDSGNEQFF. In DNA form, the CDR3 reads TGTGCCAGCGATGATTCGGGAAATGAGCAGTTCTTC.

The sample holds many counts of this clonotype. A junction boundary mismatches the germline segment, possibly from a read error. This chain uses TRBV13 with TRBJ1-2; 8 nucleotides match TRBD1. The CDR3 has 17 amino acids. Per the germline V gene, CDR1 is PRHDT and CDR2 is FYEKMQ (reference sequence). DNA for the CDR3: TGTGCCAGCAGCCTAGGACCCCGGACAGGGAGTTCAGTTGGCTACACCTTC. It specifies CASSLGPRTGSSVGYTF.